This is a list of T cell receptor beta chains from one sample in a study of blood T cell repertoires in COVID-19. TCRdb's table, derived via immunoSEQ multiplex PCR, lists solely in-frame clones and lacks some. This repertoire shows around 360,000 clones, roughly 90% found once; its top ten account for 3%. Sequenced: PBMCs or T cells enriched from blood (not recorded which). The receptors originated from a woman under 40 who had recovered from COVID-19. The CDR3 runs from the conserved cysteine through the conserved F or W. A D gene is named only where the DNA matches it firmly. Clone size is not always given. Where it is, it says once, few, many or a class for expanded clones.

TGTGCCAGCAGTTTGGGACTCCGGCGGGGAAGGCGGACTGAAGCTTTCTTT CASSLGLRRGRRTEAFF NA TRBJ1-1 TRBV27 once
TGTGCCAGCAGTGAATATCGGGGAGGGGGTGAAAAACTGTTTTTT CASSEYRGGGEKLFF NA TRBJ1-4 TRBV25-1 NA
TGCGCCAGCAGCTTGGGGGGCGAGGACAATGAGCAGTTCTTC CASSLGGEDNEQFF NA TRBJ2-1 TRBV5-1 few
TGTGCCAGCAGTTCCGCCTCAGCGCCGAATGAGCAGTTCTTC CASSSASAPNEQFF NA TRBJ2-1 TRBV28 NA
TGTGCCAGCAGCCCAGAGGTCGGCAATCAGCCCCAGCATTTT CASSPEVGNQPQHF NA TRBJ1-5 TRBV7-2 NA
TGCGCCAGCAGCCTTGGACAGCGCACTGAAGCTTTCTTT CASSLGQRTEAFF NA TRBJ1-1 TRBV4-1 NA
TGCAGCGTCGCTGACATAGGGACTAGCGGTCTTCAATACGAGCAGTACTTC CSVADIGTSGLQYEQYF TRBD2 TRBJ2-7 TRBV29-1 NA
TGCGCCAGCAGCCCTTCTTCGCAGGGGTCGACTGAAGCTTTCTTT CASSPSSQGSTEAFF NA TRBJ1-1 TRBV5-1 once
TGTGCCAGCAGCCAAGAGGGGACAGAAAAACTGTTTTTT CASSQEGTEKLFF NA TRBJ1-4 TRBV3-1/TRBV3-2 NA
TGCGCCAGCAGCTTGGCAGGGGCTCGGGATGAAAAACTGTTTTTT CASSLAGARDEKLFF NA TRBJ1-4 TRBV5-1 once
TGTGCCAGCAGCCAAGGACTAGTGGGCAATGAGCAGTTCTTC CASSQGLVGNEQFF TRBD2 TRBJ2-1 TRBV7-3 NA
TGTGCCAGCAGTGAGGCGCGGAGCTCCTACAATGAGCAGTTCTTC CASSEARSSYNEQFF NA TRBJ2-1 TRBV25-1 NA
TGTGCCAGCAGTGAACAGCTAGCGGAGAGCACAGATACGCAGTATTTT CASSEQLAESTDTQYF TRBD2 TRBJ2-3 TRBV6-1 NA
TGTGCCAGCAGCGTAGGGCTAGCGGGAACTGGCGAGCAGTTCTTC CASSVGLAGTGEQFF TRBD2 TRBJ2-1 TRBV9 few